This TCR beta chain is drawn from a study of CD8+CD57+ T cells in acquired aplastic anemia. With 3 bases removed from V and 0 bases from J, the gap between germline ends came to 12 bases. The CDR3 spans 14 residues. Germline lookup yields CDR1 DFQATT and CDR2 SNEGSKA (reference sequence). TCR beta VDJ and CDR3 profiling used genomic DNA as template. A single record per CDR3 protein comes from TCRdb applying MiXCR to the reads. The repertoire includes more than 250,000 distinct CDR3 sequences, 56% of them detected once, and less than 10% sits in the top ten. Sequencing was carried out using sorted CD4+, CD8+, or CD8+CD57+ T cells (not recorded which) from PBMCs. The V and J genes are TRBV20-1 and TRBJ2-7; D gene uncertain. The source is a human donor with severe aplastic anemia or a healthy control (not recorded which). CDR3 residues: CSARPDIYSYEQYF. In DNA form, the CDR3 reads TGCAGTGCTAGGCCCGACATATACTCCTACGAGCAGTACTTC.